Given below is one T cell receptor (beta chain) in context. This entry belongs to a study of beta chain features in type 1 diabetes. Expressed TCRB transcripts were sequenced because the isolated RNA had all been reverse transcribed beforehand. The protocol was immunoSEQ multiplex PCR, while the TCRdb copy is restricted to in-frame clones and leaves out a portion. Here the sample spans fewer than 900,000 clones, around a sixth being singletons. Trimming pared 4 bases from V and 1 base from J, leaving 11 bases between. The CDR3 has 14 residues. CDR1 SGHNT and CDR2 YYREEE come from the germline V gene (reference sequence).

The receptor was isolated from a woman aged 18-29 years in good health. The sample was naive CD4+ T cells from blood. The chain joins TRBV5-4 to TRBJ1-2, with D perhaps TRBD1 (5 bases). CDR3 bases: TGTGCCAGCAGCCCCAGGGCCGATAACTATGGCTACACCTTC. Residues: CASSPRADNYGYTF.